A selection of T cell receptor beta chains follows, all from one sample in a study of cytotoxic CD8 clonotypes in ibrutinib-treated CLL. Clones were sequenced by immunoSEQ multiplex PCR, and TCRdb holds only the in-frame ones, with some missing. The table includes 85,000 or so clones, roughly 83% detected once. The material was PBMCs, obtained after 12 months of ibrutinib treatment. The receptor set was obtained from a human donor with chronic lymphocytic leukemia. Both conserved end residues are part of each CDR3. A D gene is named only where the DNA matches it firmly. Clone size is given for some rows only: seen once, a few or many times, or a class if the clone is expanded.

>TRBJ1-1|TRBD1|TRBV4-2|NA
TGTGCCAGCAGCCCCACTCCCGGGACAGGGGCCACTGAAGCTTTCTTT
CASSPTPGTGATEAFF
>TRBJ1-2|TRBD1|TRBV28|once
TGTGCCAGCAGTTCCCCGGGACAGGCGAGGTATGGCTACACCTTC
CASSSPGQARYGYTF
>TRBJ2-7|TRBD2|TRBV4-3|few
TGCGCCAGCAGCCAAGAGGGTCCGGGCGGGAGCTACGAGCAGTACTTC
CASSQEGPGGSYEQYF
>TRBJ2-7|TRBD1|TRBV30|NA
TGTGCCTGGAAACCGACAGGGCGGAATTCCTACGAGCAGTACTTC
CAWKPTGRNSYEQYF
>TRBJ2-3|NA|TRBV28|NA
TGTGCCAGCAGTCCTCCGGGGCCTCGGGGAGATACGCAGTATTTT
CASSPPGPRGDTQYF
>TRBJ2-7|NA|TRBV11-2|NA
TGTGCCAGCAGCTTAGGGGTGGGAGTGGCATCCTACGAGCAGTACTTC
CASSLGVGVASYEQYF
>TRBJ2-5|NA|TRBV10-3|NA
TGTGCCATCAGTGACCCGGGACACCAAGAGACCCAGTACTTC
CAISDPGHQETQYF
>TRBJ2-5|TRBD2|TRBV6-5|NA
TGTGCCAGCAGTTACTCCAGCGGGAGGGGGACCCAGTACTTC
CASSYSSGRGTQYF
>TRBJ2-3|NA|TRBV5-1|NA
TGCGCCAGCAGCCCGGGGGCGGGGACCACAGATACGCAGTATTTT
CASSPGAGTTDTQYF
>TRBJ1-2|NA|TRBV30|NA
TGTGCCTGGACCCGGGCAGTGGGCGGCTACACCTTC
CAWTRAVGGYTF
>TRBJ2-1|TRBD2|TRBV10-3|few
TGTGCCATCAGTGACCCTAGCGGGGGCGAGCAGTTCTTC
CAISDPSGGEQFF
>TRBJ1-2|NA|TRBV7-9|NA
TGTGCCAGCAGCTTAGGCCAAGGGGTGGGGTATGGCTACACCTTC
CASSLGQGVGYGYTF
>TRBJ1-3|NA|TRBV27|NA
TGTGCCAGCAGTCCCCGGGGAGCTGGAAACACCATATATTTT
CASSPRGAGNTIYF
>TRBJ1-2|NA|TRBV5-1|NA
TGCGCCAGCAGCTTTGGCGGTGACTATGGCTACACCTTC
CASSFGGDYGYTF
>TRBJ2-1|TRBD1|TRBV11-2|NA
TGTGCCAGCAGCTTAAGGGGGCCCTTACAGGGGAATAATGAGCAGTTCTTC
CASSLRGPLQGNNEQFF
>TRBJ2-1|TRBD2|TRBV19|NA
TGTGCCAGTAGGGGGCGGGAGACCTACAATGAGCAGTTCTTC
CASRGRETYNEQFF
>TRBJ1-6|NA|TRBV28|few
TGTGCCAGCGGCACGGGGGGTTCACCCCTCCACTTT
CASGTGGSPLHF
>TRBJ2-6|NA|TRBV7-3|NA
TGTGCCAGCAGCCGCAGGGAACTCGAGGACTCTGGGGCCAACGTCCTGACTTTC
CASSRRELEDSGANVLTF